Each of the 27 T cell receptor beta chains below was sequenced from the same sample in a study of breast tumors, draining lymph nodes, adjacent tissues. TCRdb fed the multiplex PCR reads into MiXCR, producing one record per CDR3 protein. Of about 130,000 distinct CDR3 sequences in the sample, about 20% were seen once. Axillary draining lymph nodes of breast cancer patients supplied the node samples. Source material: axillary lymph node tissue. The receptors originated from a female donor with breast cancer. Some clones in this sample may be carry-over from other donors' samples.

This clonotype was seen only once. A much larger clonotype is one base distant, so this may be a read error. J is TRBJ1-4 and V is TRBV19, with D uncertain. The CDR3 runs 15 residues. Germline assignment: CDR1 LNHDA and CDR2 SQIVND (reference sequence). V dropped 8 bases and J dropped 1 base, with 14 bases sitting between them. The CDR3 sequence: CASGTRQRTNEKLFF. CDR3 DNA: TGTGCCAGTGGTACTCGGCAGAGAACTAATGAAAAACTGTTTTTT.

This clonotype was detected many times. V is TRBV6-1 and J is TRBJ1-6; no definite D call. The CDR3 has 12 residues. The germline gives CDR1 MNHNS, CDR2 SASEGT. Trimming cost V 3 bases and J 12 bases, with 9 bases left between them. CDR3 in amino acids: CASSEGRRPLHF. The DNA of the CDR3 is TGTGCCAGCAGTGAGGGCAGGAGACCCCTCCACTTT.

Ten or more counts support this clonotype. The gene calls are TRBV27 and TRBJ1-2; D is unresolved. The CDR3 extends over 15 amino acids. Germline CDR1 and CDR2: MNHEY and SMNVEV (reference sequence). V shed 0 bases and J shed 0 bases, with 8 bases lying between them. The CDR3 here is CASSLSFRTNYGYTF. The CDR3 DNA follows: TGTGCCAGCAGTTTATCGTTCAGAACTAACTATGGCTACACCTTC.

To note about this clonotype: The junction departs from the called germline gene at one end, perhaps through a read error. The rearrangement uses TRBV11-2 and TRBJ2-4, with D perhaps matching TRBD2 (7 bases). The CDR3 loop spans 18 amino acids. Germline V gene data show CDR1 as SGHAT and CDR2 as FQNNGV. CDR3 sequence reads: CASSSGRGGGLAKNTQYF. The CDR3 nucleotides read TGTGCCAGCAGCTCGGGGAGAGGGGGGGGCTTGGCCAAAAACACTCAGTACTTC.

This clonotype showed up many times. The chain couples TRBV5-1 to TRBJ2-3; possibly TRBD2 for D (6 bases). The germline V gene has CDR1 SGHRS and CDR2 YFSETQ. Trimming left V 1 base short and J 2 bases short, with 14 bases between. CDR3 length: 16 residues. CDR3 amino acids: CASSLTPGLTTDTQYF. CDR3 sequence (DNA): TGCGCCAGCAGCTTGACCCCGGGACTGACCACAGATACGCAGTATTTT.

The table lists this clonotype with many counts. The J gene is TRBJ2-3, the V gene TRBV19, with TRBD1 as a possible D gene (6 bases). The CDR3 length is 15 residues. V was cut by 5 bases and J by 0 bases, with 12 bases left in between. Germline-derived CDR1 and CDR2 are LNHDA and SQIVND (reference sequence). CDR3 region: CASSLGTPSTDTQYF. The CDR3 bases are TGTGCCAGTAGTCTAGGGACACCGAGCACAGATACGCAGTATTTT.

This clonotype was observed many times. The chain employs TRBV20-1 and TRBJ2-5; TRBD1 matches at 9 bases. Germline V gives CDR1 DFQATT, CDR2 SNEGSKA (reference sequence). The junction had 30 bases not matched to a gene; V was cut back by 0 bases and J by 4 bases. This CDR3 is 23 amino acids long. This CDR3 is CSARDLSIYTGGAGGAGPETQYF. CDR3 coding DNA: TGCAGTGCTAGAGACCTTTCCATATACACAGGGGGCGCAGGGGGCGCAGGTCCAGAGACCCAGTACTTC.

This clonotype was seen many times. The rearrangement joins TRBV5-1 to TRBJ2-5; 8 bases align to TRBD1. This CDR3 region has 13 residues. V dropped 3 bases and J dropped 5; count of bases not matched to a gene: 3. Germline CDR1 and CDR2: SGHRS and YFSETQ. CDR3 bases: TGCGCCAGCAGCTCCCGACAGGGGGAGACCCAGTACTTC. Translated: CASSSRQGETQYF.

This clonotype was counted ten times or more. In DNA form, the CDR3 reads TGTGCCAGCAGCCCCATGAAGGGAGGAGGCTATGGCTACACCTTC. Its protein is CASSPMKGGGYGYTF. This chain uses TRBV4-2 with TRBJ1-2, with D unclear. Germline V lookup: CDR1 LGHNA, CDR2 YNFKEQ. This CDR3 comprises 15 residues. V was cut by 4 bases and J by 4 bases, with 16 bases left in between.

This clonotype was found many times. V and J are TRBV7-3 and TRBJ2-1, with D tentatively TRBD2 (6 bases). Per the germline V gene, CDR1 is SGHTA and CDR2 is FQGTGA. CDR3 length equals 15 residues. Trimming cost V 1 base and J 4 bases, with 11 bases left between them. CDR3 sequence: CASSLMGGRYNEQFF. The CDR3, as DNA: TGTGCCAGCAGCTTAATGGGGGGACGGTACAATGAGCAGTTCTTC. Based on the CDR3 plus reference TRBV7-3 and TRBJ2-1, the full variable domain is GAGVSQTPSNKVTEKGKYVELRCDPISGHTALYWYRQSLGQGPEFLIYFQGTGAADDSGLPNDRFFAVRPEGSVSTLKIQRTERGDSAVYLCASSLMGGRYNEQFFGPGTRLTVL.

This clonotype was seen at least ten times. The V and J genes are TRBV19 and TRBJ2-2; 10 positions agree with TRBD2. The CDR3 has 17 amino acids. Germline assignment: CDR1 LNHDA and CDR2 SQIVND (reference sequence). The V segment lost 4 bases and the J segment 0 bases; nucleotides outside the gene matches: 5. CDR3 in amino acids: CASSSLGLAANTGELFF. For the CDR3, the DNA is TGTGCCAGTAGTAGTCTAGGACTAGCGGCGAACACCGGGGAGCTGTTTTTT.

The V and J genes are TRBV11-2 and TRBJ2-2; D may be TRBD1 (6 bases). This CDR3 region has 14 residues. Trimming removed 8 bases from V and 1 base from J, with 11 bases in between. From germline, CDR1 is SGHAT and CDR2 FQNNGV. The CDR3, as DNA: TGTGCCAGCGGGTACAGGGTGAACACCGGGGAGCTGTTTTTT. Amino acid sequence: CASGYRVNTGELFF.

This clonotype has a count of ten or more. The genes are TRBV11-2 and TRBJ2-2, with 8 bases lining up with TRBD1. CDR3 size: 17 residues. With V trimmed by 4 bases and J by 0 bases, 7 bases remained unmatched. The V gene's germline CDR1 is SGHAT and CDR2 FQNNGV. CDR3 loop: CASSSGTGLANTGELFF. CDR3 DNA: TGTGCCAGCAGCTCCGGGACAGGACTCGCGAACACCGGGGAGCTGTTTTTT.

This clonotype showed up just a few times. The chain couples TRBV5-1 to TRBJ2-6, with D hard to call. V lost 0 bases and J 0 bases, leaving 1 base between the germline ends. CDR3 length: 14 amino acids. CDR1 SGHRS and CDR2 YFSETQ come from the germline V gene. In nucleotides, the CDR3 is TGCGCCAGCAGCTTGGCCTCTGGGGCCAACGTCCTGACTTTC. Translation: CASSLASGANVLTF.

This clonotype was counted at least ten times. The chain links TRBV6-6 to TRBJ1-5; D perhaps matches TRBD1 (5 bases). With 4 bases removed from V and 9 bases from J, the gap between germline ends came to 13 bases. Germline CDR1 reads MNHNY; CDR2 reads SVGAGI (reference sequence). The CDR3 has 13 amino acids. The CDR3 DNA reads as TGTGCCAGCAGTTTGACCCAGGGCGGGCCCCAGCATTTT. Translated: CASSLTQGGPQHF.

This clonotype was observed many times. The CDR3 loop is CSAPGGLTDTQYF. The CDR3 DNA follows: TGCAGTGCCCCCGGGGGGCTCACAGATACGCAGTATTTT. The chain couples TRBV20-1 to TRBJ2-3; perhaps TRBD2 as D (7 bases). The CDR3 totals 13 residues. Germline-derived CDR1 and CDR2 are DFQATT and SNEGSKA (reference sequence). Deletions cut 6 bases from V and 2 bases from J, with 12 bases between.

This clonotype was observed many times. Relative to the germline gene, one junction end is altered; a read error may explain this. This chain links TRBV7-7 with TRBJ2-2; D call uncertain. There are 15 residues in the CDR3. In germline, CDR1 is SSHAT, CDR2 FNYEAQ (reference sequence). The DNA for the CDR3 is TGTGCTAGCAGCTTAGAGGTCTCCTCCGCCGGGGAGCTGTTTTTT. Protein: CASSLEVSSAGELFF.

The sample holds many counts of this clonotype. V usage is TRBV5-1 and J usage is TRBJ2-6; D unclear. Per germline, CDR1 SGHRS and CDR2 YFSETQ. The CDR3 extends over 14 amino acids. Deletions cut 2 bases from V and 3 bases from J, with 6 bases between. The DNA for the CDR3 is TGCGCCAGCAGCTTTCAATTTGGGGCCAACGTCCTGACTTTC. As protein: CASSFQFGANVLTF.

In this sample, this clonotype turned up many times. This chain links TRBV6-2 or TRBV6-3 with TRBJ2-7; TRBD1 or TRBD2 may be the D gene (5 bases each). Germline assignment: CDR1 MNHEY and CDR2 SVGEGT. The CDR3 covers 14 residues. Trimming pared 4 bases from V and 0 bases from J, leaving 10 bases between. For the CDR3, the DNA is TGTGCCAGCAGTTGGGACCAGGTCTCCTACGAGCAGTACTTC. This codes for CASSWDQVSYEQYF.

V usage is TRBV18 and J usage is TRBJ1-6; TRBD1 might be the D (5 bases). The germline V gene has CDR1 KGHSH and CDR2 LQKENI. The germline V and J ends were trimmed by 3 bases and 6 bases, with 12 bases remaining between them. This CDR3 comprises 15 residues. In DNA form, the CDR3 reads TGTGCCAGCTCACCGATCGGGGCGCCTAATTCACCCCTCCACTTT. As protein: CASSPIGAPNSPLHF. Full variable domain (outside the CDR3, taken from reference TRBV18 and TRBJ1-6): NAGVMQNPRHLVRRRGQEARLRCSPMKGHSHVYWYRQLPEEGLKFMVYLQKENIIDESGMPKERFSAEFPKEGPSILRIQQVVRGDSAAYFCASSPIGAPNSPLHFGNGTRLTVT.

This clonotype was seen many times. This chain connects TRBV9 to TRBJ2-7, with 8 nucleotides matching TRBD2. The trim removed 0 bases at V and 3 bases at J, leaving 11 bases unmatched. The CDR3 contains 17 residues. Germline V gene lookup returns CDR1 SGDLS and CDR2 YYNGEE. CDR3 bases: TGTGCCAGCAGCGTAGGATCTAGCGGGCCGATGGGCTACGAGCAGTACTTC. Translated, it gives CASSVGSSGPMGYEQYF. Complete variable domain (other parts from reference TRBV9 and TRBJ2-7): DSGVTQTPKHLITATGQRVTLRCSPRSGDLSVYWYQQSLDQGLQFLIQYYNGEERAKGNILERFSAQQFPDLHSELNLSSLELGDSALYFCASSVGSSGPMGYEQYFGPGTRLTVT.

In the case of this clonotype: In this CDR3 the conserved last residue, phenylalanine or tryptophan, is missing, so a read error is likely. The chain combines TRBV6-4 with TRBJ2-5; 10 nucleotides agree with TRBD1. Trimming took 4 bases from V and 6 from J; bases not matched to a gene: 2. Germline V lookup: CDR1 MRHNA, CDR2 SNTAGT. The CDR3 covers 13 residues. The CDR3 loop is CASSAGQGQTQYL. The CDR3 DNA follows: TGTGCCAGCAGTGCGGGACAGGGGCAGACCCAGTACCTC.

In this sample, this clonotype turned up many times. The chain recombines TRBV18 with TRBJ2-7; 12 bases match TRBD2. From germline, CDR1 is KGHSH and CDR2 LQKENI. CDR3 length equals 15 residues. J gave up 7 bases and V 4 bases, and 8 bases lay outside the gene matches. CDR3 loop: CASSLRTSGMGEQYF. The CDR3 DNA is TGTGCCAGCTCACTTCGGACTAGCGGGATGGGAGAGCAGTACTTC.

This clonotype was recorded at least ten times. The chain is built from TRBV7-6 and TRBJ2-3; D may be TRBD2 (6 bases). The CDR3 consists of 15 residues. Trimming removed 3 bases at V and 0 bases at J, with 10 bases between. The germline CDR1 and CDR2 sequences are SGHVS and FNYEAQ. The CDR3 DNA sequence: TGTGCCAGCAGCTTTGCCAGCGGGAGCACAGATACGCAGTATTTT. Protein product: CASSFASGSTDTQYF.

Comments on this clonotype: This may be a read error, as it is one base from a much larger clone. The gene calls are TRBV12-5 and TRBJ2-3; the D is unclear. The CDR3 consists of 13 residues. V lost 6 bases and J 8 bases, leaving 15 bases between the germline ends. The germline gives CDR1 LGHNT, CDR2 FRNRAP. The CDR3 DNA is TGTGCTAGTGGATTTTCGGCCTCGGGTACGCAGTATTTT. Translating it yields CASGFSASGTQYF.

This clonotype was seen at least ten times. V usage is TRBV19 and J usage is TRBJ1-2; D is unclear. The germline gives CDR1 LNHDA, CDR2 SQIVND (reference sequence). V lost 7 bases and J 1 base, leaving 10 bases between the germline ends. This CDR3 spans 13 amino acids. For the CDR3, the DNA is TGTGCCAGTACCAAGGAAAATAACTATGGCTACACCTTC. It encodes CASTKENNYGYTF.

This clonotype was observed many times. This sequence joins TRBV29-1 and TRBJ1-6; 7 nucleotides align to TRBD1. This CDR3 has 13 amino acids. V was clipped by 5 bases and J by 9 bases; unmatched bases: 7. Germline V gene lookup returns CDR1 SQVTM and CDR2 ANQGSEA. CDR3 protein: CSVTTGPGSPLHF. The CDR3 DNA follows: TGCAGCGTTACGACAGGGCCGGGTTCACCCCTCCACTTT.